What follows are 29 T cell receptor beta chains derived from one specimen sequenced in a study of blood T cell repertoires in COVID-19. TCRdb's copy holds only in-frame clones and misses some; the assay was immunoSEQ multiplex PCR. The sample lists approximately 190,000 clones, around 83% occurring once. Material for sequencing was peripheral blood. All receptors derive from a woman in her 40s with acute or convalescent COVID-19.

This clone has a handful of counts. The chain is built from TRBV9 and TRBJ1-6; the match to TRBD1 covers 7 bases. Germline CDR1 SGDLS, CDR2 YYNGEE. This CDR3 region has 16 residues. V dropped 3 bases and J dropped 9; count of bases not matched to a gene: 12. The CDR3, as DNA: TGTGCCAGCAGCGCTCAGACAGGGATTGGAATTTCACCCCTCCACTTT. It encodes CASSAQTGIGISPLHF.

CDR3 nucleotide sequence: TGCGCCAGCAGCCGCCCGTCGTCCGAGCTTGAAGCTTTCTTT. Protein: CASSRPSSELEAFF. The V and J genes are TRBV4-1 and TRBJ1-1; D unresolved. The V and J ends lost 4 bases and 7 bases respectively, with 16 bases between them. Germline-derived CDR1 and CDR2 are MGHRA and YSYEKL. The CDR3 has 14 amino acids.

The CDR3 sequence is CSVEPGTMGGGEQFF. The CDR3 DNA is TGCAGCGTTGAGCCAGGGACAATGGGAGGGGGTGAGCAGTTCTTC. The chain recombines TRBV29-1 with TRBJ2-1, with D tentatively TRBD2 (7 bases). Trimming took 3 bases from V and 9 from J, leaving 21 bases between them. The CDR3 is 15 amino acids. Germline V CDR1 and CDR2: SQVTM, ANQGSEA.

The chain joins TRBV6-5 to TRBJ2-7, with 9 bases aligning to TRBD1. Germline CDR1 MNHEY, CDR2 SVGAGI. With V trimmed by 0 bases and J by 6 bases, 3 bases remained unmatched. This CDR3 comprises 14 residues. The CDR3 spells CASSYSGTGFEQYF. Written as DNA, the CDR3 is TGTGCCAGCAGTTACTCCGGGACAGGGTTCGAGCAGTACTTC.

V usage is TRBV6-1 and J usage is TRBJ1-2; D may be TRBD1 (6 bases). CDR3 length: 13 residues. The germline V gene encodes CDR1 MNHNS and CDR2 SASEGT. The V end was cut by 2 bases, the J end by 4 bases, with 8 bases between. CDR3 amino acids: CASSEQGFYGYTF. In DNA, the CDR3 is TGTGCCAGCAGTGAACAGGGGTTCTATGGCTACACCTTC.

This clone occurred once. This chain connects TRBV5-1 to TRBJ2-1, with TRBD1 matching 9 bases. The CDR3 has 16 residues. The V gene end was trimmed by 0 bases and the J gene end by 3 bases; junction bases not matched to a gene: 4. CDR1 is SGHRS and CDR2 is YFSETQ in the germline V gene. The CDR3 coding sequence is TGCGCCAGCAGCTTGGGCCCGGGACAGGGCTACAATGAGCAGTTCTTC. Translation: CASSLGPGQGYNEQFF.

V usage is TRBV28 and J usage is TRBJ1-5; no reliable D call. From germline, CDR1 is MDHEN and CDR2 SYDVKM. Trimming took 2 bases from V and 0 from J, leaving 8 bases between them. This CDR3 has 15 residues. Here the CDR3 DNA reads TGTGCCAGCAGTTTACCGTACTATAGCAATCAGCCCCAGCATTTT. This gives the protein CASSLPYYSNQPQHF.

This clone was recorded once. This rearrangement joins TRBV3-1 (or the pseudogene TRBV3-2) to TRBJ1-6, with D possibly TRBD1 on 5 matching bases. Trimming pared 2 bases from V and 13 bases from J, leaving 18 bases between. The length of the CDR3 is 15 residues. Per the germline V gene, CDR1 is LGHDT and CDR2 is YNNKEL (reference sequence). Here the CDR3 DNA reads TGTGCCAGCAGCCAAAGTATGCGGGGGGTGATCCCCCTCCACTTT. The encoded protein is CASSQSMRGVIPLHF.

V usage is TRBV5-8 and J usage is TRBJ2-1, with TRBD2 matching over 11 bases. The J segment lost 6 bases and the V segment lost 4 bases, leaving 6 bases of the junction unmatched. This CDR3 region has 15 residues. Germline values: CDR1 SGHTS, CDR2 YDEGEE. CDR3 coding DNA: TGTGCCAGCAGCGTAACTAGCGGGGGCCCCAATGAGCAGTTCTTC. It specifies CASSVTSGGPNEQFF.

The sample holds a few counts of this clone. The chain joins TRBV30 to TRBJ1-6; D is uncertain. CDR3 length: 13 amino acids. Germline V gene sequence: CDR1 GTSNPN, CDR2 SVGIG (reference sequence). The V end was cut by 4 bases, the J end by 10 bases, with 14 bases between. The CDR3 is CAWTDTSRSPLHF. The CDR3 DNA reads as TGTGCCTGGACGGATACCTCGCGGTCACCCCTCCACTTT. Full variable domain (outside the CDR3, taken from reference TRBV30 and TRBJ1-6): SQTIHQWPATLVQPVGSPLSLECTVEGTSNPNLYWYRQAAGRGLQLLFYSVGIGQISSEVPQNLSASRPQDRQFILSSKKLLLSDSGFYLCAWTDTSRSPLHFGNGTRLTVT.

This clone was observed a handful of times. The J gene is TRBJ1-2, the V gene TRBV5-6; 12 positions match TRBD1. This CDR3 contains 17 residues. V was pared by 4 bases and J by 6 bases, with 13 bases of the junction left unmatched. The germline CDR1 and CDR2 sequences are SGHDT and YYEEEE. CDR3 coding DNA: TGTGCCAGCAGCCCCGACCCCGGGACAGGGGGCGAGCATGGCTACACCTTC. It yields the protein CASSPDPGTGGEHGYTF.

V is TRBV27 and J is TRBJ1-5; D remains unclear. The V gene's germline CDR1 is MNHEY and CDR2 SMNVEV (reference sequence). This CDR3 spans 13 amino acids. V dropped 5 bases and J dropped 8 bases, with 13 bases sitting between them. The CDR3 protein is CASSPRGGEPQHF. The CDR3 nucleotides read TGTGCCAGCAGTCCCCGGGGAGGTGAGCCCCAGCATTTT.

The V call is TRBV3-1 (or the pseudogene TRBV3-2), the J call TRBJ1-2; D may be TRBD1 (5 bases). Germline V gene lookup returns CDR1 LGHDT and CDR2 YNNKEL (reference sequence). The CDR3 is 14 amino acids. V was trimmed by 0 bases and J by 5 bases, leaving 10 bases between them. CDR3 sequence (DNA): TGTGCCAGCAGCCAAGATAATCAGGGTTATGGCTACACCTTC. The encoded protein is CASSQDNQGYGYTF.

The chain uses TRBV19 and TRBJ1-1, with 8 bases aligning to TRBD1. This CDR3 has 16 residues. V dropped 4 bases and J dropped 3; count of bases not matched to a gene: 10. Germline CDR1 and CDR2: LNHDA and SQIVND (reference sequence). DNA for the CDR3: TGTGCCAGTAGTAGTGGACAGGGCTTTTGGGACACTGAAGCTTTCTTT. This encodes CASSSGQGFWDTEAFF.

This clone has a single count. The CDR3: CASSPFLAGGGNEQFF. The DNA of the CDR3 is TGTGCCAGCAGTCCCTTTCTAGCGGGGGGGGGAAATGAGCAGTTCTTC. The chain couples TRBV27 to TRBJ2-1, with 12 positions matching TRBD2. This CDR3 comprises 16 residues. Germline values: CDR1 MNHEY, CDR2 SMNVEV (reference sequence). After removal of 5 bases from V and 7 bases from J, the junction contained 9 bases not matched to a gene.

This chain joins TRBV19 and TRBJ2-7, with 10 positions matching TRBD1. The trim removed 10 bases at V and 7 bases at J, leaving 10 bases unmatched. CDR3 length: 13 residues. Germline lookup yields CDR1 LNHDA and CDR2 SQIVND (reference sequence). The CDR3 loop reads CATRDRGTGEQYF. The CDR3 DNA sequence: TGTGCCACCCGGGACAGGGGTACGGGGGAGCAGTACTTC.

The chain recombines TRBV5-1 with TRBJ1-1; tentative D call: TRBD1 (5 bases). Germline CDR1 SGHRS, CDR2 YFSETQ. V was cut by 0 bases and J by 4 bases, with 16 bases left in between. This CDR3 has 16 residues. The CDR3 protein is CASSLGIGGRGTEAFF. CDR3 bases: TGCGCCAGCAGCTTGGGAATCGGGGGGAGAGGCACTGAAGCTTTCTTT.

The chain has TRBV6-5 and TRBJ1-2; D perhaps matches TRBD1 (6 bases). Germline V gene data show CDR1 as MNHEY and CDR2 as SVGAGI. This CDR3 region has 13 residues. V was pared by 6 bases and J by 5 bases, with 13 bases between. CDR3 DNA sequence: TGTGCCAGCAGCCGTCCAGGGGCGTATGGCTACACCTTC. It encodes CASSRPGAYGYTF.

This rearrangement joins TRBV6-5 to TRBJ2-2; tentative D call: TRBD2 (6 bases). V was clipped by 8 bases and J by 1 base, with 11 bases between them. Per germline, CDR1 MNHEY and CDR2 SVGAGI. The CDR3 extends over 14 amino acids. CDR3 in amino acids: CASYRGENTGELFF. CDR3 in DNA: TGTGCCAGCTACCGCGGGGAGAACACCGGGGAGCTGTTTTTT.

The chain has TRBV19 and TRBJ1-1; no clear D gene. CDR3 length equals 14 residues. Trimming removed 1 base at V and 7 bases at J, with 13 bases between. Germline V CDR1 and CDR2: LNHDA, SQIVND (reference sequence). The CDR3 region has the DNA TGTGCCAGTAGTATAGGTGGCGGAAGAGTTGAAGCTTTCTTT. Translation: CASSIGGGRVEAFF.

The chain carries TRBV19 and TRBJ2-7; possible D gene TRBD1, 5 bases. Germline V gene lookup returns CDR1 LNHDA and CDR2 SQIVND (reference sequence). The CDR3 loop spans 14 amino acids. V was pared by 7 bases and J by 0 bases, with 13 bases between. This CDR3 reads CASTPTALSYEQYF. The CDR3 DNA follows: TGTGCCAGTACTCCGACAGCCCTCTCCTACGAGCAGTACTTC.

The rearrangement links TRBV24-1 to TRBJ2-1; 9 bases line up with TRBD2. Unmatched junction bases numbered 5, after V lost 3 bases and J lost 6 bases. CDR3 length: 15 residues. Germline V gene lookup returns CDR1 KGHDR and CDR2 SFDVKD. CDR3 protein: CATSDGTSRFNEQFF. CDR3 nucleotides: TGTGCCACCAGTGATGGGACTAGCAGGTTCAATGAGCAGTTCTTC.

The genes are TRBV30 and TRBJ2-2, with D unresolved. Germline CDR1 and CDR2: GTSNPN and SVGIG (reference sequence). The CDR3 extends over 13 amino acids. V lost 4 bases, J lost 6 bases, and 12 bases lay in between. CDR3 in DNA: TGTGCCTGGATCGACGGAGACGCCGGGGAGCTGTTTTTT. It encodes CAWIDGDAGELFF.

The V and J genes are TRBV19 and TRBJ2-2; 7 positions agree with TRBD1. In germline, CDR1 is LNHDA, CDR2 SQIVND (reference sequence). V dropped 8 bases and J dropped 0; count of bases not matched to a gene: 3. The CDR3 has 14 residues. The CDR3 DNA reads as TGTGCCAGTCGGGACAGTCCGAACACCGGGGAGCTGTTTTTT. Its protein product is CASRDSPNTGELFF.

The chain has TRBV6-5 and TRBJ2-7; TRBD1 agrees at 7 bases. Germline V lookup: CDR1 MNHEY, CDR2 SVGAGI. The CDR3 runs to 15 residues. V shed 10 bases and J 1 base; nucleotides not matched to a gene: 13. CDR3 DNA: TGTGCCACCCTTGACAGGGCAGTTCAATCCTACGAGCAGTACTTC. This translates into CATLDRAVQSYEQYF.

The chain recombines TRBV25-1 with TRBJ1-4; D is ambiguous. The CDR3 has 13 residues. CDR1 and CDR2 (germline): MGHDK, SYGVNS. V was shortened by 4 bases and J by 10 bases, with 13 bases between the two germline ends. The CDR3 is CASSGSGSRKLFF. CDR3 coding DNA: TGTGCCAGCAGTGGATCGGGGTCGAGAAAACTGTTTTTT.

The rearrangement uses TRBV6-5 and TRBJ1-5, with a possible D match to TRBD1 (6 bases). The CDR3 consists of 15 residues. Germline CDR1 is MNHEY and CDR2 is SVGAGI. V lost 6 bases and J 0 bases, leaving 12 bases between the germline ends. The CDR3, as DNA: TGTGCCAGCAGCTGGACAGATTATAGCAATCAGCCCCAGCATTTT. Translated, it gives CASSWTDYSNQPQHF.

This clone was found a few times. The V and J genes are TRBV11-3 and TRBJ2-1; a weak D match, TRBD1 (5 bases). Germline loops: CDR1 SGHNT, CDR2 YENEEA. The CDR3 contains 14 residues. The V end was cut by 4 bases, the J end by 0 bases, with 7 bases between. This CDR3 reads CASSWTSSYNEQFF. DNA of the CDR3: TGTGCCAGCAGCTGGACAAGCTCCTACAATGAGCAGTTCTTC.

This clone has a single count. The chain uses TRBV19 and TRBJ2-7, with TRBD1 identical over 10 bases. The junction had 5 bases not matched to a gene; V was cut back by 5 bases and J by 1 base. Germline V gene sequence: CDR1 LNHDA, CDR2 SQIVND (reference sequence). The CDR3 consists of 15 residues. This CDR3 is CASSPGQGVSYEQYF. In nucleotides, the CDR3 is TGTGCCAGTAGTCCCGGACAGGGGGTTTCCTACGAGCAGTACTTC.